The present TCR beta chain was sequenced within a study of blood T cell repertoires in COVID-19. Study-wide context: Samples of COVID-19 (acute and convalescent) were obtained from the United States, Italy and Spain. From T cells, B-cell-depleted T cells, or PBMCs came the material, which was cDNA or gDNA.

Germline CDR1 reads MNHNY; CDR2 reads SVGAGI (reference sequence). There are 19 residues in the CDR3. Germline trimming cut 5 bases from V and 3 bases from J; bases unmatched to any gene: 19. Source study methods: Amplification of reference gene primers provided the estimated nucleated cell counts. Using immunoSEQ multiplex PCR, the repertoire was profiled, and TCRdb retains in-frame clones only, with some absent. That table furnishes V, J and clone size, whereas the DNA furnished D and trimming. There are more than 300,000 clones in the sample; around nine tenths occur only once, and around 3.5% lies in the top ten.

J is TRBJ2-7 and V is TRBV6-6, with 10 bases aligning to TRBD2. This receptor was identified in a woman aged 18-35 years who had recovered from COVID-19. The sequencing input was peripheral blood. The DNA of the CDR3 is TGTGCCAGCAGTCCCAGAGGCGCGGTAGCGGGAGGTCACCACTACGAGCAGTACGTC. Its protein is CASSPRGAVAGGHHYEQYV.